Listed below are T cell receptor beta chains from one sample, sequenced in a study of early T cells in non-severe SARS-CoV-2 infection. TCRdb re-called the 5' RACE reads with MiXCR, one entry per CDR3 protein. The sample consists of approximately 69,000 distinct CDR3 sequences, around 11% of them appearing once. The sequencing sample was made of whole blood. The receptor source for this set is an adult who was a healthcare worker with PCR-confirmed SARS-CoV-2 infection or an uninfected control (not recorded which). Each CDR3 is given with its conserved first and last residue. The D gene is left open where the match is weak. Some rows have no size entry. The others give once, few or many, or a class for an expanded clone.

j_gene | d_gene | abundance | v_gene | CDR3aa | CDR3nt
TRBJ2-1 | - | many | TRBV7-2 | CASSLVTLNEQFF | TGTGCCAGCAGCTTAGTTACCCTAAATGAGCAGTTCTTC
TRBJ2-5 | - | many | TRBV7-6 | CASSLVWGVQETQYF | TGTGCCAGCAGCTTAGTCTGGGGGGTCCAAGAGACCCAGTACTTC
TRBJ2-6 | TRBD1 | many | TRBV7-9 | CASSSRSGTGVSGANVLTF | TGTGCCAGCAGCTCCCGCTCCGGGACAGGGGTTTCTGGGGCCAACGTCCTGACTTTC
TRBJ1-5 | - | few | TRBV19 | CASNPELSSNQPQHF | TGTGCCAGTAACCCGGAATTATCTAGCAATCAGCCCCAGCATTTT
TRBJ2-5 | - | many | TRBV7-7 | CASSSGRRETQYF | TGTGCCAGCAGCTCGGGACGGAGGGAGACCCAGTACTTC
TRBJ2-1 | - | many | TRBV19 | CASSISGGGYNEQFF | TGTGCCAGTAGTATATCGGGGGGCGGGTACAATGAGCAGTTCTTC
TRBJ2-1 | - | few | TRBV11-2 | CASSLLTGRSYNEQFF | TGTGCCAGCAGCTTATTAACGGGACGCTCCTACAATGAGCAGTTCTTC
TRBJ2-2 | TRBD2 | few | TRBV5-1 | CASQRDRTGELFF | TGCGCCAGCCAGCGGGACCGCACCGGGGAGCTGTTTTTT
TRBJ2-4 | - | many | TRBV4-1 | CASSQEFQGLAKNIQYF | TGCGCCAGCAGCCAAGAATTCCAGGGCCTAGCCAAAAACATTCAGTACTTC
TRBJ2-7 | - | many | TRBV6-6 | CASSYEGDQVKQYF | TGTGCCAGCAGTTACGAGGGGGACCAAGTGAAGCAGTACTTC
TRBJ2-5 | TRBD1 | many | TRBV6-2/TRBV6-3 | CASSYSGTANRYF | TGTGCCAGCAGTTACTCCGGGACAGCAAATCGGTACTTC
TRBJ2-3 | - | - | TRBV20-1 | CSAPTLDSTDTQYF | TGCAGTGCTCCGACCCTAGACTCCACAGATACGCAGTATTTT
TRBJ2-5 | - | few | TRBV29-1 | CSVDRGTGMETQYF | TGCAGCGTTGATCGAGGGACTGGGATGGAGACCCAGTACTTC
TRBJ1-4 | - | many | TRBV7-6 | CASSLGLSGEKLFF | TGTGCCAGCAGCTTGGGTTTGTCGGGTGAAAAACTGTTTTTT
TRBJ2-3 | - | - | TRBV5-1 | CASSLVKPVDTQYF | TGCGCCAGCAGCTTGGTTAAGCCGGTGGATACGCAGTATTTT
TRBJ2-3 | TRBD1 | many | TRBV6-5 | CASSQQGWSTDTQYF | TGTGCCAGCAGTCAACAGGGGTGGAGCACAGATACGCAGTATTTT
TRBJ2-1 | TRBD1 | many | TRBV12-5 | CASGPGQGPVGQFF | TGTGCTAGTGGTCCGGGACAGGGACCTGTCGGGCAGTTCTTC
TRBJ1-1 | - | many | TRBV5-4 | CASSLKDPDTEAFF | TGTGCCAGCAGCTTAAAGGATCCGGACACTGAAGCTTTCTTT
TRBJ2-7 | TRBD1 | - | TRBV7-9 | CASSLGQGAWYF | TGTGCCAGCAGCCTCGGACAGGGGGCATGGTACTTC
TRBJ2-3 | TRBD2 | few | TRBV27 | CASSFTGGRTDTQYF | TGTGCCAGCAGTTTCACGGGGGGAAGGACAGATACGCAGTATTTT